This T cell receptor beta chain was identified during a study of T-cell reconstitution after alpha-beta-depleted transplantation in children (dated by TCRdb to 2015 to 2016). About the full investigation: T-cell immune reconstitution after TCRalphabeta/CD19-depleted allogeneic hematopoietic cell transplantation in children was quantitatively tracked in the study by means of TCR repertoire profiling. Broader findings and caveats from the paper: In some patients, high TCRbeta diversity at day 60 was attributed to recipient T cells and intrathymic progenitors that had survived conditioning. Over the following months the frequencies of hyperexpanded clones went down, and after one year T-cell counts and TCRbeta diversity were mostly credited to newly produced T cells. The apparently early alphabetaT-cell count recovery about two months after transplant was reportedly dependent on only several hundred rapidly expanded clones derived from non-depleted graft cells.

This clonotype was detected ten times or more. There is no known antigen for this receptor. It has no much larger one-base neighbor in the sample; base qualities were not kept. V and J are trimmed by 8 bases and 3 bases, and the gene matches miss 7 bases of the junction. Via the germline V gene, CDR1 is SGHTA and CDR2 FQGNSA. Including the terminal cysteine and phenylalanine, the CDR3 comprises 14 residues. Of all the DNA, just the CDR3 is kept, 42 bases in frame from base 1. This specimen's treatment or condition label, per the study, means: allogeneic hematopoietic cell transplantation with graft depleted of TCRalphabeta T cells and CD19 B cells. Transplant recipients were children who received TCRalphabeta/CD19-depleted allogeneic hematopoietic cell grafts. Libraries were made using PCR. The sequencing machine was an Illumina HiSeq 2500. To normalize quantification of the TCRbeta repertoire, the TCR libraries were built with molecular barcoding that relied on unique molecular identifiers. In-frame beta chains were kept once TCRdb had trimmed the public reads at Q25 with fastp and called clones with MiXCR. When rows share a CDR3 protein, they turn into one entry using the most common DNA and genes. The sample has approximately 300,000 distinct CDR3 sequences on record, approximately 10% of them singletons. About 25% of the sample is in the top ten clones.

The input for sequencing was peripheral blood, taken 180 days after TCRalphabeta/CD19-depleted stem cell transplant. This sequence originates from a male patient under 10 years old who had a stem cell transplant for chronic granulomatous disease, so the T cells may come from the graft donor. Recombination connected TRBV7-2 to TRBJ2-3, with 8 middle bases fitting TRBD2. The CDR3 is CASQSGRWTDTQYF. The DNA sequence is given as TGTGCCAGCCAAAGCGGGAGATGGACAGATACGCAGTATTTT.